The 9 T cell receptor beta chains given below trace back to one sample, sequenced in a study of beta chain features in type 1 diabetes. These receptors have no known antigen. What was sequenced were expressed TCRB transcripts, since all of the isolated RNA had been reverse transcribed. Clones were sequenced by immunoSEQ multiplex PCR, and TCRdb holds only the in-frame ones, with some missing. The table includes 300,000 to 450,000 clones, around 12% detected once. Study-wide findings and caveats: Among all four CD4+ subsets, Type 1 diabetes patients had TCRB CDR3s that were moderately but significantly shorter.

What was sequenced was naive CD4+ T cells from blood. These receptors were obtained from a woman between 18 and 29 years old with type 1 diabetes.

This clone was observed a handful of times. V gene TRBV5-1 combines with J gene TRBJ2-3; D is uncertain. The CDR3 is 15 residues long. The germline V and J ends were trimmed by 1 base and 3 bases, with 12 bases remaining between them. Germline CDR1 and CDR2: SGHRS and YFSETQ. The CDR3 loop is CASSLQVPSTDTQYF. CDR3 DNA sequence: TGCGCCAGCAGCTTGCAGGTCCCGTCAACAGATACGCAGTATTTT.

The chain uses TRBV27 and TRBJ2-7; TRBD2 might be the D (7 bases). Trimming took 2 bases from V and 9 from J, leaving 14 bases between them. Germline V gives CDR1 MNHEY, CDR2 SMNVEV (reference sequence). CDR3 size: 13 residues. In DNA form, the CDR3 reads TGTGCCAGCAGTTTAACAGGGAGGGACCTGCAGTACTTC. It codes for CASSLTGRDLQYF.

The CDR3 sequence: CSAGGGSDQPQHF. CDR3 DNA sequence: TGCAGCGCCGGAGGTGGGTCCGATCAGCCCCAGCATTTT. V and J are TRBV29-1 and TRBJ1-5; D gene ambiguous. The CDR3 is 13 amino acids. V lost 7 bases and J lost 5, with 15 bases in between. Germline-derived CDR1 and CDR2 are SQVTM and ANQGSEA.

This clone came up a few times. The chain combines TRBV5-1 with TRBJ2-7, with 9 bases matching TRBD2. The CDR3 length is 16 residues. The ends lost 5 bases at V and 4 bases at J; junction bases unmatched: 13. Germline assignment: CDR1 SGHRS and CDR2 YFSETQ. The CDR3 spells CASSGGIASGKYEQYF. The CDR3 DNA reads as TGCGCCAGCAGTGGTGGTATAGCTAGCGGGAAATACGAGCAGTACTTC. Combining the CDR3 with reference TRBV5-1 and TRBJ2-7 gives the whole variable domain KAGVTQTPRYLIKTRGQQVTLSCSPISGHRSVSWYQQTPGQGLQFLFEYFSETQRNKGNFPGRFSGRQFSNSRSEMNVSTLELGDSALYLCASSGGIASGKYEQYFGPGTRLTVT.

The J gene is TRBJ2-1, the V gene TRBV7-2; 11 nucleotides line up with TRBD2. This CDR3 has 15 amino acids. Germline CDR1 SGHTA, CDR2 FQGNSA. Germline trimming cut 5 bases from V and 5 bases from J; bases unmatched to any gene: 5. CDR3 region: CASSKPGLADNEQFF. CDR3 DNA sequence: TGTGCCAGCAGCAAGCCGGGACTAGCGGACAATGAGCAGTTCTTC.

This clone turned up a few times. This CDR3 reads CASSFSAQGASPLHF. CDR3 sequence (DNA): TGTGCCAGCAGCTTCTCTGCACAGGGAGCTTCACCCCTCCACTTT. The chain couples TRBV7-9 to TRBJ1-6; a weak D match, TRBD1 (6 bases). V lost 3 bases and J lost 9, with 15 bases in between. CDR1 and CDR2 (germline): SEHNR, FQNEAQ (reference sequence). There are 15 residues in the CDR3.

The V and J genes are TRBV19 and TRBJ2-2; D is ambiguous. This CDR3 is 14 amino acids long. Germline V gene data show CDR1 as LNHDA and CDR2 as SQIVND (reference sequence). The ends were cut back, 3 bases at V and 3 bases at J, with 8 bases in the middle. The CDR3 sequence is CASSIDGYTGELFF. The CDR3 bases are TGTGCCAGTAGTATTGATGGCTACACCGGGGAGCTGTTTTTT.

This clone was seen a few times. CDR3 DNA sequence: TGTGCCAGCAGCTTGTGGCGGGGGGAGGACTACGAGCAGTACTTC. Its protein is CASSLWRGEDYEQYF. This chain links TRBV5-6 with TRBJ2-7; 8 positions agree with TRBD2. Germline trimming cut 1 base from V and 3 bases from J; bases unmatched to any gene: 6. Germline V gene lookup returns CDR1 SGHDT and CDR2 YYEEEE. The CDR3 totals 15 residues.

There are a few counts of this clone. The rearrangement joins TRBV4-1 to TRBJ2-3, with a tentative D call TRBD2 (6 bases). Trimming pared 1 base from V and 10 bases from J, leaving 9 bases between. The CDR3 runs 12 residues. Germline values: CDR1 MGHRA, CDR2 YSYEKL. This CDR3 is CASSQGLVAQYF. In DNA form, the CDR3 reads TGCGCCAGCAGCCAAGGACTAGTCGCGCAGTATTTT.